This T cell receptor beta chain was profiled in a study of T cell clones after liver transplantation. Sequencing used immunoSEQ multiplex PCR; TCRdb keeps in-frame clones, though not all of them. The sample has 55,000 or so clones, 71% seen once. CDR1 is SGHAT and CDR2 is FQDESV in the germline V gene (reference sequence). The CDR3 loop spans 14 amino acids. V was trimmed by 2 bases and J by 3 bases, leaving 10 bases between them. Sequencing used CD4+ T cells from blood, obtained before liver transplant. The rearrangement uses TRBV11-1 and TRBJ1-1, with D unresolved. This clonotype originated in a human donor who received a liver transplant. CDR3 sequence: CASSLRSTYTEAFF. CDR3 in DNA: TGTGCCAGCAGCTTAAGAAGCACCTACACTGAAGCTTTCTTT.